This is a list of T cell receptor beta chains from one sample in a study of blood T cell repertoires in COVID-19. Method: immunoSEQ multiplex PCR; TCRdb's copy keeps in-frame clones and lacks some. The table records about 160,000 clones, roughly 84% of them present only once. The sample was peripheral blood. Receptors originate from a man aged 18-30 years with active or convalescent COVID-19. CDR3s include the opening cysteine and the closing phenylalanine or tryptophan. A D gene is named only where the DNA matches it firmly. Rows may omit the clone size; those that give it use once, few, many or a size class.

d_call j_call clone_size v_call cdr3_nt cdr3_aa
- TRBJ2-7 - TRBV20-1 TGCAGTGCTAGTTCTAGCACCTACGAGCAGTACTTC CSASSSTYEQYF
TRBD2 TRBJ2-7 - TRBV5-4 TGTGCCAGCAGCTTGGCCCTAGGACTAGCGGGAGTCTACGAGCAGTACTTC CASSLALGLAGVYEQYF
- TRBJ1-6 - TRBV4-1 TGCGCCAGCAGCCAAGACAGGGCCGGGAGGGGGCCCCTCCACTTT CASSQDRAGRGPLHF
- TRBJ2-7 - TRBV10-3 TGTGCCATCAGGGGAGGCTTAGGACAGGAGTCGGACGAGCAGTACTTC CAIRGGLGQESDEQYF
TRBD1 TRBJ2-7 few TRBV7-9 TGTGCCAGCAGCTTCGAGGGACAGGGGGGCGAGCAGTACTTC CASSFEGQGGEQYF
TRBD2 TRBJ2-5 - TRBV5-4 TGTGCCAGCAGAATGGGACTAGCGGGAGGGCCGGGGACCCAGTACTTC CASRMGLAGGPGTQYF
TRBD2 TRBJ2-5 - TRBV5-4 TGTGCCAGCAGCCTTAGCGGGAGAGAGGGGGAGACCCAGTACTTC CASSLSGREGETQYF
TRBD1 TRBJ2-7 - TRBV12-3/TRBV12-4 TGTGCCAGCAGGCCTACAGGGGCCTACGAGCAGTACTTC CASRPTGAYEQYF
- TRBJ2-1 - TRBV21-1 TGTGCCAGCAGCACCCAACAGGGGTGTGAGCAGTTCTTC CASSTQQGCEQFF
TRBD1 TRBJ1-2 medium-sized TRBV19 TGTGCCAGTGAACCGACAGGGACCTATGGCTACACCTTC CASEPTGTYGYTF
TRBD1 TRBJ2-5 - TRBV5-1 TGCGCCAGCAGCTGGGGGACAGTCCAAGAGACCCAGTACTTC CASSWGTVQETQYF
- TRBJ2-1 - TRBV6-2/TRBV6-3 TGTGCCAGCAGTTACCCGTACGGAGGGCGGTACAATGAGCAGTTCTTC CASSYPYGGRYNEQFF
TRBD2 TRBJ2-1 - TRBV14 TGTGCCAGCAGCCAAGATTTGGGAGGGATCTACAATGAGCAGTTCTTC CASSQDLGGIYNEQFF
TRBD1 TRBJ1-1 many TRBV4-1 TGCGCCAGCAGCCAAGCCGGGACAGGGAACACTGAAGCTTTCTTT CASSQAGTGNTEAFF
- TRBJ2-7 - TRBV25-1 TGTGCCAGCAGGGGACACTCCTACGAGCAGTACTTC CASRGHSYEQYF
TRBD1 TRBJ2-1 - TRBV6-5 TGTGCCAGCAGTTACCGGACAGGGTACAATGAGCAGTTCTTC CASSYRTGYNEQFF
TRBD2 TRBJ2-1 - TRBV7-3 TGTGCCAGCAGCTTCACCGGCCCGGGACTAGCGGGACTCCTCTCCTACAATGAGCAGTTCTTC CASSFTGPGLAGLLSYNEQFF
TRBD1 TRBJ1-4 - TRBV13 TGTGCCAGCAGCGCCGGACAGGGAAGGTCAAATAATGAAAAACTGTTTTTT CASSAGQGRSNNEKLFF
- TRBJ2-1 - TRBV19 TGTGCCACCCAGGTGGTGGGGCGGCAGGTCTACAATGAGCAGTTCTTC CATQVVGRQVYNEQFF
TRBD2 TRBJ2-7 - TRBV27 TGTGCCGTGGGGAGGGCAGTGGGATACGAGCAGTACTTC CAVGRAVGYEQYF
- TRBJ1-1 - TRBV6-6 TGTGCCAGCAGGGCGGTACAGGGCCTGACTGAAGCTTTCTTT CASRAVQGLTEAFF
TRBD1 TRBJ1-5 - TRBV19 TGTGCCAGTAGTGACAGGGGAGGGGAACCCCAGCATTTT CASSDRGGEPQHF
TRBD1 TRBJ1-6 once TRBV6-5 TGTGCCAGCAGTTCTCCGGGACAGCCTAATTCACCCCTCCACTTT CASSSPGQPNSPLHF
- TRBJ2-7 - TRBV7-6 TGTGCCAGCAGCTTAGCGTCTCTAGGGGGCGAGCAGTACTTC CASSLASLGGEQYF
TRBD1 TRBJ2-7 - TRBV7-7 TGTGCTAGCAGCTCGCCGGGACAGGGGATCTACGAGCAGTACTTC CASSSPGQGIYEQYF
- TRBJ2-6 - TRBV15 TGTGCCACCAGCGTCACGACAGGTTTAGAAATTTCTGGGGCCAACGTCCTGACTTTC CATSVTTGLEISGANVLTF
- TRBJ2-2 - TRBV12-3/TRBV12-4 TGTGCCACCAACCGAGGGAGCACCGGGGAGCTGTTTTTT CATNRGSTGELFF
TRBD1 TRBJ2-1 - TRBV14 TGTGCCAGCATGGGGGTCTCGGGACAGGGGGAAAACAATGAGCAGTTCTTC CASMGVSGQGENNEQFF
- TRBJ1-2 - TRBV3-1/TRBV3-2 TGTGCCAGCAGCCTCCAGACAGTACATAACTATGGCTACACCTTC CASSLQTVHNYGYTF
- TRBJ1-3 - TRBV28 TGTGCCAGCAATATCCGGGACACCATATATTTT CASNIRDTIYF
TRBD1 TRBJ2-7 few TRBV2 TGTGCCAGTAGTAAGATTCAGACAGGGGCTACCTACGAGCAGTACTTC CASSKIQTGATYEQYF
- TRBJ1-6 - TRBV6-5 TGTGCCAGCAGTTACGCCGGTCAGGTGAATTCACCCCTCCACTTT CASSYAGQVNSPLHF
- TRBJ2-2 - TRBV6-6 TGTGCCAGCAGTTACGGGGGGGGCGAAAGCGGGGAGCTGTTTTTT CASSYGGGESGELFF
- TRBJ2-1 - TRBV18 TGTGCCAGCTCACCACCGGGGGACTATGAGCAGTTCTTC CASSPPGDYEQFF
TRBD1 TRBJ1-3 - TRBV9 TGTGCCAGCAGCTCTCGGACAGGGGGAAGTTCCGGAAACACCATATATTTT CASSSRTGGSSGNTIYF
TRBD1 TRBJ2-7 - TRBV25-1 TGTGCCAGCAGTGAATTCGGGACAGGGGGCTACGAGCAGTACTTC CASSEFGTGGYEQYF
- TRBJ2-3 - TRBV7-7 TGTGCTAGCAGCTTAGGCGTGGGGGGAGATACGCAGTATTTT CASSLGVGGDTQYF
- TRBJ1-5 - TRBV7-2 TGTGCCAGCAGCCCCCGGGGGGGGGTGCCCAATCAGCCCCAGCATTTT CASSPRGGVPNQPQHF
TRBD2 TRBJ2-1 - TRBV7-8 TGTGCCAGCAGCAACAGCGGGAGGGCTTACAATGAGCAGTTCTTC CASSNSGRAYNEQFF
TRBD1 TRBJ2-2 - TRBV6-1 TGTGCCAGCAGTGACCCCTCGGGACAGCACACCGGGGAGCTGTTTTTT CASSDPSGQHTGELFF
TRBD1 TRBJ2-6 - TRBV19 TGTGCCAGTAGTATGGTGTTCCAGGGGGCATTGCGAGGGGCCAACGTCCTGACTTTC CASSMVFQGALRGANVLTF
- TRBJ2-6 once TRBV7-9 TGTGCCAGCAGCCTCAGGAACTCTGGGGCCAACGTCCTGACTTTC CASSLRNSGANVLTF
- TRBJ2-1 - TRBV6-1 TGTGCCAGCAGTGAAGGGACTTCCTACAATGAGCAGTTCTTC CASSEGTSYNEQFF
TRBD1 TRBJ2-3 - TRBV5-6 TGTGCCAGCAGCTTCGAGGGGGCACCGCTAAGCACAGATACGCAGTATTTT CASSFEGAPLSTDTQYF
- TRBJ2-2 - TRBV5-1 TGCGCCAGCAGCTTCGAGTTTGGCGGGGAGCTGTTTTTT CASSFEFGGELFF
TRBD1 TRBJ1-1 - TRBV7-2 TGTGCCAGCAGATCTAACAGGGGTAACACTGAAGCTTTCTTT CASRSNRGNTEAFF
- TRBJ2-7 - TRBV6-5 TGTGCCAGCACCTCCAATGGAGGGGAGTCCTACGAGCAGTACTTC CASTSNGGESYEQYF
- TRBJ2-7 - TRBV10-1 TGCGCCAGCAGTCTCGAGCCGAACGAGCAGTACTTC CASSLEPNEQYF
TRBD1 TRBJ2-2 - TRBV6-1 TGTGCCAGCAGTGGGACCAGGACAGGGAACACCGGGGAGCTGTTTTTT CASSGTRTGNTGELFF
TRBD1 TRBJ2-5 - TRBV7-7 TGTGCTAGCAGCTTAACAGGGGCGAAAGAGACCCAGTACTTC CASSLTGAKETQYF
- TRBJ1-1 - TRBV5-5 TGTGCCAGCAGCTTTTCCTCGGGCACTGAAGCTTTCTTT CASSFSSGTEAFF
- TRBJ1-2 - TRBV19 TGTGCCACTGCCAGGAAGGGGCCCGGGGGAAACTATGGCTACACCTTC CATARKGPGGNYGYTF
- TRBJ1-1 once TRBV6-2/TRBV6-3 TGTGCCAGCAGTTACTGGGGCAATGAAGCTTTCTTT CASSYWGNEAFF
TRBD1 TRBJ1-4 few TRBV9 TGTGCCAGCAGCCCAACCGGGACAGGGGTAGAAAAACTGTTTTTT CASSPTGTGVEKLFF
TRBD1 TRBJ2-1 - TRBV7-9 TGTGCCAGCAGCTTAGGTCAGGGGGCCTACAATGAGCAGTTCTTC CASSLGQGAYNEQFF